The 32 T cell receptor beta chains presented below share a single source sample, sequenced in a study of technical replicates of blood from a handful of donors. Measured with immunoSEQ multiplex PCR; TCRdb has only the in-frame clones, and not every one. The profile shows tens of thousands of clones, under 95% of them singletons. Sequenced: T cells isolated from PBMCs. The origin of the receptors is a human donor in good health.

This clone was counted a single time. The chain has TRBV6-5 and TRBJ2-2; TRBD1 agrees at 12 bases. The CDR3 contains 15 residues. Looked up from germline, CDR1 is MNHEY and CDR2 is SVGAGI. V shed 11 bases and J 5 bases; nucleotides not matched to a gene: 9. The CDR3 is CASKPGQGATGELFF. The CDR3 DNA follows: TGTGCCTCCAAACCGGGACAGGGGGCTACCGGGGAGCTGTTTTTT.

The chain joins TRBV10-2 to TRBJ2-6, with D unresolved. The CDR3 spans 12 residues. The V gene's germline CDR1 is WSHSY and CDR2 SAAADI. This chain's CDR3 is CGAGSGANVLTF. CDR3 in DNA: TGCGGAGCAGGATCTGGGGCCAACGTCCTGACTTTC.

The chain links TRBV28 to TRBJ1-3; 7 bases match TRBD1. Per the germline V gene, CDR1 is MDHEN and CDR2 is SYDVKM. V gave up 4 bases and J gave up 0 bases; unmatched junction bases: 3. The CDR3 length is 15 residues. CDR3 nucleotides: TGTGCCAGCAGTTCTCCAGGGGGCTCTGGAAACACCATATATTTT. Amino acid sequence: CASSSPGGSGNTIYF.

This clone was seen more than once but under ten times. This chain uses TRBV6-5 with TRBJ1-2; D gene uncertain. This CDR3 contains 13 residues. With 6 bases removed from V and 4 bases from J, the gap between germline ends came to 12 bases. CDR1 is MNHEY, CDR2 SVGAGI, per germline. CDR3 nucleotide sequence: TGTGCCAGCAGACCCCTCAGAGGCTATGGCTACACCTTC. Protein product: CASRPLRGYGYTF.

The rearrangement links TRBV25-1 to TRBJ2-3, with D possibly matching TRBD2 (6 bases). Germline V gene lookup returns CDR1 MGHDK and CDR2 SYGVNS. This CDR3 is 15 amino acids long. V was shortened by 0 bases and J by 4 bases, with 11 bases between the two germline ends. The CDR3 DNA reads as TGTGCCAGCAGTGAATATGAGGGAGGTCCAGATACGCAGTATTTT. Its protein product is CASSEYEGGPDTQYF.

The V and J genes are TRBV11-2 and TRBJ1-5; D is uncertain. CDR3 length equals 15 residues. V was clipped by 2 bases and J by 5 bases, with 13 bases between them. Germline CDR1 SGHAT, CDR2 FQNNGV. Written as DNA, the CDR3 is TGTGCCAGCAGCTTAAGCCCCCGGTTGGATCAGCCCCAGCATTTT. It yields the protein CASSLSPRLDQPQHF.

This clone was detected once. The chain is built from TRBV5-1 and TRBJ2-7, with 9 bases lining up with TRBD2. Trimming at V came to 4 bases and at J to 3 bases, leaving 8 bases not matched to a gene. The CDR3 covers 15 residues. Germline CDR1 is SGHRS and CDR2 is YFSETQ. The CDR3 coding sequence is TGCGCCAGCAGCCCGGCTAGCGGGAAGAACTACGAGCAGTACTTC. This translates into CASSPASGKNYEQYF.

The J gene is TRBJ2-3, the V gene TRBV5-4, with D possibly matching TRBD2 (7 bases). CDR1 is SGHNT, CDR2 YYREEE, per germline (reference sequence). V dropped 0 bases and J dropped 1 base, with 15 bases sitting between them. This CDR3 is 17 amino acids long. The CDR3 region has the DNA TGTGCCAGCAGCTTGGCGGGGGGCAGGGTGCGCACAGATACGCAGTATTTT. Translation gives CASSLAGGRVRTDTQYF. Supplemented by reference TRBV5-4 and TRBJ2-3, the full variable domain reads ETGVTQSPTHLIKTRGQQVTLRCSSQSGHNTVSWYQQALGQGPQFIFQYYREEENGRGNFPPRFSGLQFPNYSSELNVNALELDDSALYLCASSLAGGRVRTDTQYFGPGTRLTVL.

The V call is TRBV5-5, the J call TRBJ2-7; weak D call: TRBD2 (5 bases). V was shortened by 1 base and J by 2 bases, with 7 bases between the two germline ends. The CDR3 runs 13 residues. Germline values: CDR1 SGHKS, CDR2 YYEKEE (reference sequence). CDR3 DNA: TGTGCCAGCAGCTTGAGCGGAGCCTACGAGCAGTACTTC. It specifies CASSLSGAYEQYF.

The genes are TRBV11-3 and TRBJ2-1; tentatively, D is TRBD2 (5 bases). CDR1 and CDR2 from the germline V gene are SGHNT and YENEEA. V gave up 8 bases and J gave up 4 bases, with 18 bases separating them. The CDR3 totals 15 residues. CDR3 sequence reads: CASLRYSRGYNEQFF. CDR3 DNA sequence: TGTGCCAGCCTAAGATACAGCCGCGGGTACAATGAGCAGTTCTTC.

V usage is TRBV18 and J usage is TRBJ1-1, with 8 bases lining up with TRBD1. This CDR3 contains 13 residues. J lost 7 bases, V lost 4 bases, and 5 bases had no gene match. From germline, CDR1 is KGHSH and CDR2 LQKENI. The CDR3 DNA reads TGTGCCAGCTCACAAGGACAGGGTAATGAAGCTTTCTTT. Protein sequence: CASSQGQGNEAFF.

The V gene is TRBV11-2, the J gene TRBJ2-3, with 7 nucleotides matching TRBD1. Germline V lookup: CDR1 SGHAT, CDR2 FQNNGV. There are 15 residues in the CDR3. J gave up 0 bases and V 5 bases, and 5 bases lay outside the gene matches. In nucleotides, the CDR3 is TGTGCCAGCAGCCCGACAGGGCCTAGCACAGATACGCAGTATTTT. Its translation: CASSPTGPSTDTQYF.

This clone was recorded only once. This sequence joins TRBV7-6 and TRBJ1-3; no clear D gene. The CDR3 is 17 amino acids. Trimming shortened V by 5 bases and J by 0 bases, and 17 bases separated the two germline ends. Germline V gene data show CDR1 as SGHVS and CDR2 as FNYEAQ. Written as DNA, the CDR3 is TGTGCCAGCAGCCTTCGACAACGGGAGAGCTCTGGAAACACCATATATTTT. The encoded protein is CASSLRQRESSGNTIYF.

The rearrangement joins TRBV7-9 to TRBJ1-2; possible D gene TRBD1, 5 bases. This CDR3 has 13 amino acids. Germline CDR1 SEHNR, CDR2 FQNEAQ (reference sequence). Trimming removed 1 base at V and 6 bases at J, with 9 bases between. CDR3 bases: TGTGCCAGCAGCTTAGTCGAGACAGATGGCTACACCTTC. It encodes CASSLVETDGYTF.

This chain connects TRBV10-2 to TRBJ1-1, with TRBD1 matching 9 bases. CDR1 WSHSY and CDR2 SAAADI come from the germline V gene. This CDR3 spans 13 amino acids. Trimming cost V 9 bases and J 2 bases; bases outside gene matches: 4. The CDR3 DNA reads TGCGCCAGTCGGGACAGGGAAAACACTGAAGCTTTCTTT. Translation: CASRDRENTEAFF.

CDR3 sequence: CASSAGGNEKLFF. For the CDR3, the DNA is TGTGCCAGCAGCGCAGGGGGTAATGAAAAACTGTTTTTT. The chain recombines TRBV9 with TRBJ1-4, with 7 bases matching TRBD1. From germline, CDR1 is SGDLS and CDR2 YYNGEE. CDR3 length: 13 residues. The V segment lost 3 bases and the J segment 4 bases; nucleotides outside the gene matches: 0. Supplemented by reference TRBV9 and TRBJ1-4, the full variable domain reads DSGVTQTPKHLITATGQRVTLRCSPRSGDLSVYWYQQSLDQGLQFLIQYYNGEERAKGNILERFSAQQFPDLHSELNLSSLELGDSALYFCASSAGGNEKLFFGSGTQLSVL.

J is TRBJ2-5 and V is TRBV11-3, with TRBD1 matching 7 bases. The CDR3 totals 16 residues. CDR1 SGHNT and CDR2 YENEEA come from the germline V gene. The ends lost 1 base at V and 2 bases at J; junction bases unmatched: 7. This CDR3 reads CASSLGAGTEQETQYF. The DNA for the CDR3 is TGTGCCAGCAGCTTAGGAGCAGGGACAGAACAAGAGACCCAGTACTTC.

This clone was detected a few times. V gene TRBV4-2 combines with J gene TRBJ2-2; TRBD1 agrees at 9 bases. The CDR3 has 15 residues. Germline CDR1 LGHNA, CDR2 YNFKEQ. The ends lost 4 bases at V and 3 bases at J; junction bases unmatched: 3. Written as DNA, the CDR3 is TGTGCCAGCAGCCCTCGACAGGGGGACACCGGGGAGCTGTTTTTT. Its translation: CASSPRQGDTGELFF.

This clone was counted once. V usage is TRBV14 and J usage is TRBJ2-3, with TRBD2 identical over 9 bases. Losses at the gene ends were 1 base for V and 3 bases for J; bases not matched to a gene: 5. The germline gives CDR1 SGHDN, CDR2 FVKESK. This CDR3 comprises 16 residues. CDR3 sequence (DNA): TGTGCCAGCAGCCAAGTCAGCGGGGGGCGGACAGATACGCAGTATTTT. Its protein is CASSQVSGGRTDTQYF.

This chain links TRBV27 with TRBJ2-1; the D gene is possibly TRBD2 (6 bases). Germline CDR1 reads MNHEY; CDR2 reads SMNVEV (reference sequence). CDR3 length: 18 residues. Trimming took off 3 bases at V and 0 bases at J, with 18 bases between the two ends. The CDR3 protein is CASSLIFRGAASYNEQFF. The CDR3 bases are TGTGCCAGCAGTTTGATTTTTCGCGGGGCTGCCTCCTACAATGAGCAGTTCTTC.

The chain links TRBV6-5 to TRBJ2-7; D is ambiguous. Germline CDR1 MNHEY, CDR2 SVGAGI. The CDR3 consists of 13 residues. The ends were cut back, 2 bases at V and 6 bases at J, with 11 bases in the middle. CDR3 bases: TGTGCCAGCAGTTACCCCCTATCCGGCGAGCAGTACTTC. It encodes CASSYPLSGEQYF.

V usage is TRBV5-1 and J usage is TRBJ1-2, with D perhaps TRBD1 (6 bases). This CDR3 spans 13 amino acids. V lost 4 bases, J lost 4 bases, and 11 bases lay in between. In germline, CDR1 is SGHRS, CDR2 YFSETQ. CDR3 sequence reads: CASSLEDSYGYTF. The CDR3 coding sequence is TGCGCCAGCAGCCTGGAGGACAGCTATGGCTACACCTTC.

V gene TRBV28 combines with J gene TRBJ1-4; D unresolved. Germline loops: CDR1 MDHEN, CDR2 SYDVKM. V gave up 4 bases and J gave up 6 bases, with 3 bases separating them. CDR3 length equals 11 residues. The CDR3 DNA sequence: TGTGCCAGCAGTTCTTATGAAAAACTGTTTTTT. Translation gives CASSSYEKLFF.

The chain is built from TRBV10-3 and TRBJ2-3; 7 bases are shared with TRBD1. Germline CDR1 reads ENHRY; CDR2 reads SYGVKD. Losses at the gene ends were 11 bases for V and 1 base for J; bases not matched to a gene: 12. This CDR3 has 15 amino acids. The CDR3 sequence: CAAGGEDQRTDTQYF. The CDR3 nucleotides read TGTGCCGCAGGGGGTGAGGACCAACGCACAGATACGCAGTATTTT.

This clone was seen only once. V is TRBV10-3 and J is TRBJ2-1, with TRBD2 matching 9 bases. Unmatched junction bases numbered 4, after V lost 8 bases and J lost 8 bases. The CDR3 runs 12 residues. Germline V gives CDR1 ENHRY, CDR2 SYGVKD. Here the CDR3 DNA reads TGTGCCATCCTTAGCGGGAGTGATGAGCAGTTCTTC. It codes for CAILSGSDEQFF.

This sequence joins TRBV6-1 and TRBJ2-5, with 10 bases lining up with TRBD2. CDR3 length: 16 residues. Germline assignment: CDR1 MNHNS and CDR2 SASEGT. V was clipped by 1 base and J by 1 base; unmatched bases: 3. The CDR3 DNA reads TGTGCCAGCAGTGAAGAAGCGGGAGGGATCCAAGAGACCCAGTACTTC. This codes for CASSEEAGGIQETQYF.

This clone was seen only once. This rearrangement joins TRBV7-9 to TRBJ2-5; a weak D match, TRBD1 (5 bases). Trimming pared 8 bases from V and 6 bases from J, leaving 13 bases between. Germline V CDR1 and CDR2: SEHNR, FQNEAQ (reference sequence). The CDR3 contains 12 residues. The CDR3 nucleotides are TGTGCCAGCCGCACAGGCGGCAAGACCCAGTACTTC. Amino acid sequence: CASRTGGKTQYF.

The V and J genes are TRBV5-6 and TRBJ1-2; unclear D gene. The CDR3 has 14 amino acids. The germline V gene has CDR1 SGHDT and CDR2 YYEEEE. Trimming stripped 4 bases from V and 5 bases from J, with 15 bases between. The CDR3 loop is CASSPTRLGYGYTF. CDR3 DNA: TGTGCCAGCAGCCCGACTCGGTTAGGTTATGGCTACACCTTC.

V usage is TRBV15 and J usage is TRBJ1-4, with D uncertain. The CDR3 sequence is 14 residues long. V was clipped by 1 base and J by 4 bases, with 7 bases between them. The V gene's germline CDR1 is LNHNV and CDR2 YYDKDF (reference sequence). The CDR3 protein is CATSRGAVNEKLFF. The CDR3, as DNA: TGTGCCACCAGCAGAGGAGCCGTTAATGAAAAACTGTTTTTT.

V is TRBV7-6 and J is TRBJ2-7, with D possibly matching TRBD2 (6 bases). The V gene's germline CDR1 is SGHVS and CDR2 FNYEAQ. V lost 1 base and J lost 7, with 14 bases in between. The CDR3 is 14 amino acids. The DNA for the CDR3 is TGTGCCAGCAGCTTAGACTTTGGCGGGAAGGAGCAGTACTTC. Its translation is CASSLDFGGKEQYF. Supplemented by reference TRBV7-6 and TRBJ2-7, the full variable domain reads GAGVSQSPRYKVTKRGQDVALRCDPISGHVSLYWYRQALGQGPEFLTYFNYEAQQDKSGLPNDRFSAERPEGSISTLTIQRTEQRDSAMYRCASSLDFGGKEQYFGPGTRLTVT.

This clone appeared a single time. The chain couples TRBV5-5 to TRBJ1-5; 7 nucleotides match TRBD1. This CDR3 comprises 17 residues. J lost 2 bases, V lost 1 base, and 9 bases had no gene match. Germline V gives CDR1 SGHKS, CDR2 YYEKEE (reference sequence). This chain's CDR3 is CASSLSPHRGGNQPQHF. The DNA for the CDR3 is TGTGCCAGCAGCTTGTCGCCGCACAGGGGTGGCAATCAGCCCCAGCATTTT.

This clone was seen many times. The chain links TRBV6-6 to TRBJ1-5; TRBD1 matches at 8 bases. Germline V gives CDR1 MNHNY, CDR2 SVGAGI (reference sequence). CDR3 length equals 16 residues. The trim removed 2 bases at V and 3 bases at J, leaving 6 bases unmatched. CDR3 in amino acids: CASSYPDRGNNQPQHF. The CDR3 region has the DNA TGTGCCAGCAGTTACCCCGACAGGGGCAACAATCAGCCCCAGCATTTT.